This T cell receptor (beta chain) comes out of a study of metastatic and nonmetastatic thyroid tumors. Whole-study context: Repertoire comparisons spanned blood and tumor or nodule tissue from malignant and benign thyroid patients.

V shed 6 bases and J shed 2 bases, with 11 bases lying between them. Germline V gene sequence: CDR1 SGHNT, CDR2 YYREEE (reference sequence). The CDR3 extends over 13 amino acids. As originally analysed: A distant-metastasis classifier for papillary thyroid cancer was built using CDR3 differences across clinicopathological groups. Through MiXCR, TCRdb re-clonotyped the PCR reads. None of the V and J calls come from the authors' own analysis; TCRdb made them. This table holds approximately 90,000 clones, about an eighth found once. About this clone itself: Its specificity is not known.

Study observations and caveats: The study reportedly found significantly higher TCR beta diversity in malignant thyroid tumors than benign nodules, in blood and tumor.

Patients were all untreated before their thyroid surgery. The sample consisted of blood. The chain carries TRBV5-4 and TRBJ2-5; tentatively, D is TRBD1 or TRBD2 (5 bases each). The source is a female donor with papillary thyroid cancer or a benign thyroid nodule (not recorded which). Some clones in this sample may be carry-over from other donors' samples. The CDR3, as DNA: TGTGCCAGCACCTTTGGGACGCAAGAGACCCAGTACTTC. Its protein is CASTFGTQETQYF.